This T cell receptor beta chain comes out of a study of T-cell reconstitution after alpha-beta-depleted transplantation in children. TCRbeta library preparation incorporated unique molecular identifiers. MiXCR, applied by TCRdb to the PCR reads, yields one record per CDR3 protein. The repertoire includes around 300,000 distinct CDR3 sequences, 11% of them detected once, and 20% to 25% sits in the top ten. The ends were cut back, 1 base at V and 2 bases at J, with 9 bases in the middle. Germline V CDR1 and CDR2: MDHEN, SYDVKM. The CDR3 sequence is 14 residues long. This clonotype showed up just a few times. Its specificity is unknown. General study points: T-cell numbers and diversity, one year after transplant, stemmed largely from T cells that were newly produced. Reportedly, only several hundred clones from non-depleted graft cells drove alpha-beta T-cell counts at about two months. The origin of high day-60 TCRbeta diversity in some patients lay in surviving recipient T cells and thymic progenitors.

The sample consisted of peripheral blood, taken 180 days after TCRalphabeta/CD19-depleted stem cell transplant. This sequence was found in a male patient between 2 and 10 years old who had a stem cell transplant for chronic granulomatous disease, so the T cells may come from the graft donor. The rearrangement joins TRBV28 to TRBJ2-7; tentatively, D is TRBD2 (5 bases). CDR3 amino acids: CASSLFGETYEQYF. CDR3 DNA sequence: TGTGCCAGCAGTTTATTTGGGGAGACCTACGAGCAGTACTTC.